This T cell receptor (beta chain) was captured in a study of T cell repertoires in cytomegalovirus infection. MiXCR, run by TCRdb on the reads, gives a single entry per CDR3 protein. Seen here are about 700,000 distinct CDR3 sequences, 33% observed once, and the top ten hold about 18%. The CDR3 is made up of 15 amino acids. The germline V gene has CDR1 LNHDA and CDR2 SQIVND (reference sequence). The junction had 6 bases not matched to a gene; V was cut back by 5 bases and J by 4 bases. The table lists this clonotype with a few counts. What it binds is unknown. V is TRBV19 and J is TRBJ2-3; 10 bases match TRBD2. The receptor was isolated from a human donor in good health (CMV status not recorded). Some clones in this sample may be carry-over from other donors' samples. The sequencing here drew on cultured PBMCs, taken from culture after CMV antigen stimulation. In DNA, the CDR3 is TGTGCCAGTAGTGCCCTAGCGGGAGACCCAGATACGCAGTATTTT. This codes for CASSALAGDPDTQYF.